This T cell receptor beta chain stems from a study of T cell responses to AZD1222 COVID-19 vaccine. Assay used: immunoSEQ multiplex PCR; TCRdb lists only in-frame clones, some missing. The top ten hold approximately 0.98% of the sample, which has 150,000 or so clones, roughly 94% seen once. The sequence was obtained from an adult who received the AZD1222 COVID-19 vaccine. The material was peripheral blood, obtained 28 days after the second AZD1222 dose.

CDR3: CASSPGPYSNQPQHF. CDR3 coding DNA: TGCGCCAGCAGCCCCGGGCCCTATAGCAATCAGCCCCAGCATTTT. The chain has TRBV4-1 and TRBJ1-5, with D hard to call. The CDR3 length is 15 residues. V dropped 4 bases and J dropped 0 bases, with 10 bases sitting between them. Germline loops: CDR1 MGHRA, CDR2 YSYEKL.